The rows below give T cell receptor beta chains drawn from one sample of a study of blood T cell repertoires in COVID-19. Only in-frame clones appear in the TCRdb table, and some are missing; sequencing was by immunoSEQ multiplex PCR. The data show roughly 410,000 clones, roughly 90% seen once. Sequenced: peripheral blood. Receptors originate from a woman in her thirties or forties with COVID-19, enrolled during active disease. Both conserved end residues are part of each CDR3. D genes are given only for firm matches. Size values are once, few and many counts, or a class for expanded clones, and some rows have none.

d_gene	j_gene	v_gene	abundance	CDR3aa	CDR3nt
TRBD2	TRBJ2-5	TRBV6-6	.	CATSSLAGGRETQYF	TGTGCCACCAGCTCGTTAGCGGGGGGGCGGGAGACCCAGTACTTC
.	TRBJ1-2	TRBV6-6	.	CASTAEVAGRHTF	TGTGCCAGCACCGCCGAAGTAGCAGGGCGTCACACCTTC
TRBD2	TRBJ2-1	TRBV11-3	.	CASSTSGWGTVYNEQFF	TGTGCCAGCAGCACTAGCGGGTGGGGGACAGTGTACAATGAGCAGTTCTTC
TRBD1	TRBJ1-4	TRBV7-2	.	CASSLAGQGASTNEKLFF	TGTGCCAGCAGCTTAGCTGGACAGGGGGCGTCAACTAATGAAAAACTGTTTTTT
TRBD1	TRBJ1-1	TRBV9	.	CASSYGQDRMNTEAFF	TGTGCCAGCAGCTACGGACAGGACCGCATGAACACTGAAGCTTTCTTT
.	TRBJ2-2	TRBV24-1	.	CATSDRRAGELFF	TGTGCCACCAGTGATAGGAGGGCCGGGGAGCTGTTTTTT
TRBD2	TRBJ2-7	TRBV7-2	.	CASSLRGGAYEQYF	TGTGCCAGCAGTCTCCGGGGGGGGGCCTACGAGCAGTACTTC
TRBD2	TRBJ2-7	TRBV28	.	CASSLGAGGSYEQYF	TGTGCCAGCAGTTTAGGGGCGGGGGGATCCTACGAGCAGTACTTC
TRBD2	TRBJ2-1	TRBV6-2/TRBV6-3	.	CASSLSGRLYNEQFF	TGTGCCAGCAGCCTTAGCGGGAGGCTGTACAATGAGCAGTTCTTC
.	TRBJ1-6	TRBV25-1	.	CASREGRMPLHF	TGTGCCAGCAGGGAGGGAAGGATGCCCCTCCACTTT
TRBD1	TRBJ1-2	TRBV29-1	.	CSEGTGDGYTF	TGCAGCGAAGGGACAGGGGACGGCTACACCTTC
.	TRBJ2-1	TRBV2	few	CASSDSPYTFEGDNEQFF	TGTGCCAGCAGTGATTCCCCTTACACCTTCGAGGGGGACAATGAGCAGTTCTTC
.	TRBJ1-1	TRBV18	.	CASSPGREPMNTEAFF	TGTGCCAGCTCACCAGGCCGGGAACCCATGAACACTGAAGCTTTCTTT
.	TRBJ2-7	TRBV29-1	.	CSVLDLAYEQYF	TGCAGCGTACTAGACTTAGCCTACGAGCAGTACTTC
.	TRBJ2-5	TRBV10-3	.	CAISEGAPQETQYF	TGTGCCATCAGTGAGGGGGCTCCCCAAGAGACCCAGTACTTC
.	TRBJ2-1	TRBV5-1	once	CASSSQLSVSNEQFF	TGCGCCAGCAGCTCCCAACTAAGTGTCAGCAATGAGCAGTTCTTC
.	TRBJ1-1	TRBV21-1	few	CASRPREMDVRVTEAFF	TGTGCCAGCAGGCCGAGGGAGATGGATGTCCGGGTTACTGAAGCTTTCTTT
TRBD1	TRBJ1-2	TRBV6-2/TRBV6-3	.	CASSQGQISGSGYTF	TGTGCCAGCAGCCAGGGACAGATTTCAGGCTCCGGCTACACCTTC
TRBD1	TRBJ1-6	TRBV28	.	CASSPPAGTVTSPLHF	TGTGCCAGCAGCCCACCCGCCGGGACAGTCACTTCACCCCTCCACTTT
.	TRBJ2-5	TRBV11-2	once	CASSLDYQREETQYF	TGTGCCAGCAGCTTAGATTACCAGCGAGAAGAGACCCAGTACTTC
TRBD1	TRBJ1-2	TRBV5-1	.	CASSLNRGSSVNYGYTF	TGCGCCAGCAGCTTGAACAGGGGATCTTCGGTGAACTATGGCTACACCTTC
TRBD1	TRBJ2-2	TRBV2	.	CASSEALLWDREGRTGELFF	TGTGCCAGCAGTGAAGCACTACTATGGGACAGGGAGGGGAGGACCGGGGAGCTGTTTTTT
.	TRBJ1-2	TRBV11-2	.	CASSTSGNYGYTF	TGTGCCAGCAGCACTTCGGGAAACTATGGCTACACCTTC
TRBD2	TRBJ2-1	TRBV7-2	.	CASSLVAGGPYEQFF	TGTGCCAGCAGCTTAGTCGCGGGGGGGCCCTATGAGCAGTTCTTC
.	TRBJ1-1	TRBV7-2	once	CASSSNPPGHHTEAFF	TGTGCCAGCAGCTCCAATCCTCCGGGACACCACACTGAAGCTTTCTTT
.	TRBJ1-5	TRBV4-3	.	CASSRRGYDQPQHF	TGCGCCAGCAGCCGGCGGGGCTACGATCAGCCCCAGCATTTT
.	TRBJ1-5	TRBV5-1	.	CASSLAGAGGQPQHF	TGCGCCAGCAGCTTGGCTGGGGCGGGGGGCCAGCCCCAGCATTTT
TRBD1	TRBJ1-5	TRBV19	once	CASRIQGDRNQPQHF	TGTGCCAGTAGGATACAGGGGGATAGGAATCAGCCCCAGCATTTT
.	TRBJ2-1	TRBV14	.	CASSQGQSVYNEQFF	TGTGCCAGCAGCCAAGGACAGTCCGTCTACAATGAGCAGTTCTTC
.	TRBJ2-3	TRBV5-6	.	CASSQLGEDTQYF	TGTGCCAGCAGCCAGTTAGGAGAAGATACGCAGTATTTT
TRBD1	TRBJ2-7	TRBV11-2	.	CASSITGGKGYEQYF	TGTGCCAGCAGCATTACAGGGGGGAAGGGGTACGAGCAGTACTTC
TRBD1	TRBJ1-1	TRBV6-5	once	CASSYLDRGSEAFF	TGTGCCAGCAGTTACCTAGACAGGGGTAGTGAAGCTTTCTTT
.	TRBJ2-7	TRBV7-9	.	CASSPWDNYEQYF	TGTGCCAGCAGCCCATGGGACAACTACGAGCAGTACTTC
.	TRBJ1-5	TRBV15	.	CATNRANQPQHF	TGTGCCACCAATAGAGCCAATCAGCCCCAGCATTTT
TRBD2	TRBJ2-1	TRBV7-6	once	CASSFLTSGVSSYNEQFF	TGTGCCAGCAGCTTCCTGACTAGCGGGGTTAGCTCCTACAATGAGCAGTTCTTC
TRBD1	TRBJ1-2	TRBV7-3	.	CASSPSGTGLYGYTF	TGTGCCAGCAGCCCATCCGGGACAGGACTCTATGGCTACACCTTC
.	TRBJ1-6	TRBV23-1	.	CASSQWRRLPIYNSPLHF	TGCGCCAGCAGTCAATGGAGGAGATTACCCATTTATAATTCACCCCTCCACTTT
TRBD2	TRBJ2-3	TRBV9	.	CASSAKLAGGLPDTQYF	TGTGCCAGCAGCGCAAAACTAGCGGGGGGCCTCCCCGATACGCAGTATTTT
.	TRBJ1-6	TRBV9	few	CASSAPGSYNSPLHF	TGTGCCAGCAGCGCGCCCGGCTCCTATAATTCACCCCTCCACTTT
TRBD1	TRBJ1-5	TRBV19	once	CASSIRGTGWDQPQHF	TGTGCCAGTAGTATCCGTGGGACAGGCTGGGATCAGCCCCAGCATTTT
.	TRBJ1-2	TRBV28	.	CASSLSAYGYTF	TGTGCCAGCAGCCTATCCGCTTATGGCTACACCTTC
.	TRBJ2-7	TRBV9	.	CASSATGIGYEQYF	TGTGCCAGCAGCGCTACAGGGATTGGTTACGAGCAGTACTTC
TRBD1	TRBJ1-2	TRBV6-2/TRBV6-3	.	CASSYSSSRLTGEGAGYTF	TGTGCCAGCAGTTACAGCAGCTCCCGGTTGACAGGGGAGGGAGCCGGCTACACCTTC
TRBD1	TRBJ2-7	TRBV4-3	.	CASSQDWTGRYYEQYF	TGCGCCAGCAGCCAAGACTGGACAGGGCGCTACTACGAGCAGTACTTC
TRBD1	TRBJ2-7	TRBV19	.	CASSMIRTGPTYEQYF	TGTGCCAGTAGTATGATCCGGACAGGGCCAACCTACGAGCAGTACTTC
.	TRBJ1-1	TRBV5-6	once	CASSWEMNTEAFF	TGTGCCAGCAGCTGGGAGATGAACACTGAAGCTTTCTTT
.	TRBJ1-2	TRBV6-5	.	CASSYAGINYGYTF	TGTGCCAGCAGTTACGCCGGGATAAACTATGGCTACACCTTC
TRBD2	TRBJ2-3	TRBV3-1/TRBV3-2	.	CASSTRLAPGLEGDTQYF	TGTGCCAGCAGCACCCGACTAGCGCCCGGCCTCGAGGGGGATACGCAGTATTTT
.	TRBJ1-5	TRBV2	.	CASSRNQPQHF	TGTGCCAGCAGTCGTAATCAGCCCCAGCATTTT
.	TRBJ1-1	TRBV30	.	CAWNLGGTEAFF	TGTGCCTGGAATCTGGGGGGGACTGAAGCTTTCTTT
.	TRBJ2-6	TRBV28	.	CASSFPRAPEEYSGANVLTF	TGTGCCAGCAGTTTCCCGCGGGCGCCAGAAGAATACTCTGGGGCCAACGTCCTGACTTTC
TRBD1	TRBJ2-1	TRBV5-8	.	CASRVQGARGVF	TGTGCCAGCAGAGTACAGGGGGCGCGAGGAGTCTTC
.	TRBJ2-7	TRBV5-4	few	CASSLAQNFNEQYF	TGTGCCAGCAGCTTGGCACAGAACTTTAACGAGCAGTACTTC